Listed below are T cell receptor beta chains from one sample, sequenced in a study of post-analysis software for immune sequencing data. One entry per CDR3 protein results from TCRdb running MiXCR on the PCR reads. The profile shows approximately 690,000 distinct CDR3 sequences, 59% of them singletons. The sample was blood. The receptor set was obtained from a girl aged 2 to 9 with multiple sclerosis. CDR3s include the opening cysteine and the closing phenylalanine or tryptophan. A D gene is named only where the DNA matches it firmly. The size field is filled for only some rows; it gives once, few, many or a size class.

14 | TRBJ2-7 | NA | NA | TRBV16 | TGTGCCAGCAGCCCCCTCCACAGGGTCTACGAGCAGTACTTC | CASSPLHRVYEQYF
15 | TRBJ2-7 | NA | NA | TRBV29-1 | TGCAGCGTAAAACCCCCCGGGACTTTACCCTACGAGCAGTACTTC | CSVKPPGTLPYEQYF
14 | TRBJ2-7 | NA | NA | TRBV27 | TGTGCCAGCAGTTCGGGACACCGAATTTACGAGCAGTACTTC | CASSSGHRIYEQYF
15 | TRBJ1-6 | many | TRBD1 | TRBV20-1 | TGCAGTGCAAGTACCGGGACAGGGGGCAATTCACCCCTCCACTTT | CSASTGTGGNSPLHF
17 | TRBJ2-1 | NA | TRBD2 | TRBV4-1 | TGCGCCAGCAGCCACCACCAAACCGGGACTAGCGGGAGTGGGCAGTTCTTC | CASSHHQTGTSGSGQFF
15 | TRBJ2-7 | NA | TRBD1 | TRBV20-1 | TGCAGTGCTAGCATCCAGGACAGGGGGCGAAACGAGCAGTACTTC | CSASIQDRGRNEQYF
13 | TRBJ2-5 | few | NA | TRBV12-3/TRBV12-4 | TGTGCCAGCAGACCACGGACAGACGGGACCCAGTACTTC | CASRPRTDGTQYF
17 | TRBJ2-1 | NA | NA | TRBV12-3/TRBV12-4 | TGTGCCAGCAGTTTAGCGGAGGGGGCCAGCGCCTACAATGAGCAGTTCTTC | CASSLAEGASAYNEQFF
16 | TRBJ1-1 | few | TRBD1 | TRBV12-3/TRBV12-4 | TGTGCCAGCAGTTCCGGGACAGGGAAACTGAACACTGAAGCTTTCTTT | CASSSGTGKLNTEAFF
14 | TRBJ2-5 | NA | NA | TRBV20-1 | TGCAGTGCTAGAGGCGTGTGGTATAAAGAGACCCAGTACTTC | CSARGVWYKETQYF
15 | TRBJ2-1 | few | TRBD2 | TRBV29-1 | TGCAGCGTTGATATGGGGACTACCTCCTACAATGAGCAGTTCTTC | CSVDMGTTSYNEQFF
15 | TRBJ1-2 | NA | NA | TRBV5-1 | TGCGCCAGCAGCCCCGAGGGGGGGCGCGACTATGGCTACACCTTC | CASSPEGGRDYGYTF
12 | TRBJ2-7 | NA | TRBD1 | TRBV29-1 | TGCAGCGCCGGGACAGGGGATGGCGAGCAGTACTTC | CSAGTGDGEQYF
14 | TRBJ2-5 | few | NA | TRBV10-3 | TGTGCCATCAGTGAGTGGCAGGGTCATGAGACCCAGTACTTC | CAISEWQGHETQYF
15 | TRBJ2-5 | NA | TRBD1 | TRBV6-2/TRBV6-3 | TGTGCCAGCAGTTACTCCCGGGACAGACAAGAGACCCAGTACTTC | CASSYSRDRQETQYF
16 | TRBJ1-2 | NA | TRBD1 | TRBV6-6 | TGTGCCAGCAGCTTACAGGGACAGGGGATTAACTATGGCTACACCTTC | CASSLQGQGINYGYTF
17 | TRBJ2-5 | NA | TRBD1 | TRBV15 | TGTGCCACCAGCAGAGATCGGGGACAGGGGGACCGGGAGACCCAGTACTTC | CATSRDRGQGDRETQYF
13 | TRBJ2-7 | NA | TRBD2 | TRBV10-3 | TGTGCCATCAAGCCTAGCGGGATGGGGGAGCAGTACTTC | CAIKPSGMGEQYF
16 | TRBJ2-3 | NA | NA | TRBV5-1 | TGCGCCAGCAGGTTGGTCGGCACAGCCGTCACAGATACGCAGTATTTT | CASRLVGTAVTDTQYF
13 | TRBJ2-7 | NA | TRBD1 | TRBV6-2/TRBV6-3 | TGTGCCAGCACCAAGACAGGGTCCAACGAGCAGTACTTC | CASTKTGSNEQYF
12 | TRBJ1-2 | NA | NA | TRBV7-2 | TGTGCCAGCAGCTCCCCGGGAGGATCTTACACCTTC | CASSSPGGSYTF
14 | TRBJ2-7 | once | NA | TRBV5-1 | TGCGCCAGCAGCTTGGACGGGAAACGGATCGAGCAGTACTTC | CASSLDGKRIEQYF
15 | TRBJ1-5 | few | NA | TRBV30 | TGTGCCTGGAGTGTACGGGGCAGGGCAAATCAGCCCCAGCATTTT | CAWSVRGRANQPQHF
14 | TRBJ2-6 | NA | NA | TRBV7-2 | TGTGCCGGAGGAGATTATTCTGGGGCCAACGTCCTGACTTTC | CAGGDYSGANVLTF
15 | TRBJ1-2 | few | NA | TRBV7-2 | TGTGCCAGCAGCAAGGTGGGGAGCACTAACTATGGCTACACCTTC | CASSKVGSTNYGYTF
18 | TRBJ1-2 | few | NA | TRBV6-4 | TGTGCCAGCAGTGACTCCATGGCCGAGTGGAGGTCCCCACATGGCTACACCTTC | CASSDSMAEWRSPHGYTF
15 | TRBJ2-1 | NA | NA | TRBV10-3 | TGTGCCATCAGTGGACAGGGGCCCTCGGGGGGGGAGCAGTTCTTC | CAISGQGPSGGEQFF
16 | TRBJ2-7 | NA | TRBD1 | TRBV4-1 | TGCGCCAGCAGCCAGCACCAGGGGGACCCCAATTACGAGCAGTACTTC | CASSQHQGDPNYEQYF
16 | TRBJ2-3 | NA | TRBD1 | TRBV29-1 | TGCAGCGCTGCTGGGAAGGGACAGGGCCGCACAGATACGCAGTATTTT | CSAAGKGQGRTDTQYF
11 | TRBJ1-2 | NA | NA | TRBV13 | TGTGCCAGCAGCTTAGCCCCAGCCTACACCTTC | CASSLAPAYTF
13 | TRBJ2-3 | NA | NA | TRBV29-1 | TGCAGCGTTCCTGAAACCCAGCCGCATACGCAGTATTTT | CSVPETQPHTQYF
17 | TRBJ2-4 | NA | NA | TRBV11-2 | TGTGCCAGCAGCCTAACCCCCGACAGGCGGACCGCTAACACTCAGTACTTC | CASSLTPDRRTANTQYF
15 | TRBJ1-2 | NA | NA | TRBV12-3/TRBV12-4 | TGTGCCAGCAGCCCATCAACCCTTCGACCGAATGGCTACACCTTC | CASSPSTLRPNGYTF
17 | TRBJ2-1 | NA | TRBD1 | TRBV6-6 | TGTGCCAGCAGTTATGGGTCCGGGACAGGGGGGACCAATGAGCAGTTCTTC | CASSYGSGTGGTNEQFF
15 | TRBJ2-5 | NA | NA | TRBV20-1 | TGCAGTGCTAGGGGTGTCAGGGAAGAACAAGAGACCCAGTACTTC | CSARGVREEQETQYF
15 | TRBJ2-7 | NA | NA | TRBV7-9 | TGTGCCAGCAGCTCAGGGGGCGGGGGCTCCTACGAGCAGTACTTC | CASSSGGGGSYEQYF
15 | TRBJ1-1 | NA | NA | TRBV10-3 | TGTGCCATCAGTGAGTCGAAGGGAATGAACACTGAAGCTTTCTTT | CAISESKGMNTEAFF
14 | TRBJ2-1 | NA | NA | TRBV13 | TGTGCCAGCAGCACAGGAGTAGAGTACAATGAGCAGTTCTTC | CASSTGVEYNEQFF
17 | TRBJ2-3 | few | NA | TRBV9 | TGTGCCAGCAGCGTTGACCCACCGGGACTTACCGCAGATACGCAGTATTTT | CASSVDPPGLTADTQYF
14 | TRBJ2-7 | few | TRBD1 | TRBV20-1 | TGCAGTGCTTTAAAGGACAGGGGGCGAAACGAGCAGTACTTC | CSALKDRGRNEQYF
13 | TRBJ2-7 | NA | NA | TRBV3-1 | TGTGCCAGCAGTCCCAGCTTTGCCTACGAGCAGTACTTC | CASSPSFAYEQYF
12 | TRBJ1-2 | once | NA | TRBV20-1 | TGCAGTGCTCTCCGGGACATCTATGGCTACACCTTC | CSALRDIYGYTF